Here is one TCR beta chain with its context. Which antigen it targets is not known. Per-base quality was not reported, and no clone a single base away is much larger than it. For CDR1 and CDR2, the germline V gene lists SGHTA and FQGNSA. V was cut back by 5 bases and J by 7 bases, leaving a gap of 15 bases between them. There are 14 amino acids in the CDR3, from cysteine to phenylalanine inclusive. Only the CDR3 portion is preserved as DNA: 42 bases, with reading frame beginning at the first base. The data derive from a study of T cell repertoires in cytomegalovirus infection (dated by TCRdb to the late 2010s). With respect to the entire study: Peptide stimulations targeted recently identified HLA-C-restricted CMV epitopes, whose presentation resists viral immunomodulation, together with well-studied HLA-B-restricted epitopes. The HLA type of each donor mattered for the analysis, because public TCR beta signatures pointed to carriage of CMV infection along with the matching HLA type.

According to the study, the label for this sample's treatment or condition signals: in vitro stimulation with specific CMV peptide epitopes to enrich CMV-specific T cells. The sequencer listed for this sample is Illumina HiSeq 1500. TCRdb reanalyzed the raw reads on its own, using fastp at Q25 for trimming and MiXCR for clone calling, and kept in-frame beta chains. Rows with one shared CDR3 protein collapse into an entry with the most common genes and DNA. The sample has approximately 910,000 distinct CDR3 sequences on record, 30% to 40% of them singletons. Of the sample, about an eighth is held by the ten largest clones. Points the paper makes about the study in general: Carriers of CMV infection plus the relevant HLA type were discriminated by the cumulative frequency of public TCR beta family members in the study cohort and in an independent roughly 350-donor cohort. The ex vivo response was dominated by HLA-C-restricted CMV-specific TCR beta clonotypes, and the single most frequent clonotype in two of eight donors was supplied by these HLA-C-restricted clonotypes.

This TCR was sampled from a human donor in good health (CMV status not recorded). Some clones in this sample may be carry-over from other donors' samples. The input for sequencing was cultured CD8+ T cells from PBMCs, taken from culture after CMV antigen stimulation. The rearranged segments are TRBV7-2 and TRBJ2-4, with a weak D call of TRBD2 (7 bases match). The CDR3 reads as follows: CASSPRGGGNIQYF. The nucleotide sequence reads TGTGCCAGCAGCCCGAGGGGGGGAGGGAACATTCAGTACTTC. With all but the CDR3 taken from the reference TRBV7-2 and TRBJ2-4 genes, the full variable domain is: GAGVSQSPSNKVTEKGKDVELRCDPISGHTALYWYRQSLGQGLEFLIYFQGNSAPDKSGLPSDRFSAERTGGSVSTLTIQRTQQEDSAVYLCASSPRGGGNIQYFGAGTRLSVL.